These 28 T cell receptor beta chains were all obtained from the same sample, sequenced in a study of blood T cell repertoires in COVID-19. The data were produced by immunoSEQ multiplex PCR, yet TCRdb's version contains in-frame clones alone and is incomplete. The sample carries roughly 350,000 clones, 85% recorded once. Sequenced input: peripheral blood. Receptor source: a woman in her late teens or twenties with acute or convalescent COVID-19.

The CDR3: CASSEGLAVYNEQFF. CDR3 in DNA: TGTGCCAGCAGTGAAGGGCTAGCGGTCTACAATGAGCAGTTCTTC. The V and J genes are TRBV6-1 and TRBJ2-1; 7 nucleotides align to TRBD2. This CDR3 spans 15 amino acids. Looked up from germline, CDR1 is MNHNS and CDR2 is SASEGT. V was clipped by 1 base and J by 3 bases; unmatched bases: 3.

This chain uses TRBV2 with TRBJ2-6, with 10 bases that match TRBD1. V trimming: 8 bases; J trimming: 0 bases; junction bases outside the gene matches: 1. The germline V gene encodes CDR1 SNHLY and CDR2 FYNNEI. The CDR3 extends over 15 amino acids. The CDR3 bases are TGTGCCAGCGGGACAGGGGACTCTGGGGCCAACGTCCTGACTTTC. Translated, it gives CASGTGDSGANVLTF.

The rearrangement uses TRBV30 and TRBJ2-3; 7 bases align to TRBD1. After removal of 2 bases from V and 3 bases from J, the junction contained 2 bases not matched to a gene. Per the germline V gene, CDR1 is GTSNPN and CDR2 is SVGIG (reference sequence). CDR3 length: 13 amino acids. The DNA for the CDR3 is TGTGCCTGGAGTTCGACAGGGACAGATACGCAGTATTTT. This codes for CAWSSTGTDTQYF.

V gene TRBV5-1 combines with J gene TRBJ2-2; D remains unclear. The V end lost 0 bases, the J end lost 3 bases, and 6 bases lay between the germline ends. From germline, CDR1 is SGHRS and CDR2 YFSETQ. CDR3 length: 14 residues. The CDR3 DNA reads as TGCGCCAGCAGCTTGGTAATAGACACCGGGGAGCTGTTTTTT. It encodes CASSLVIDTGELFF.

V and J are TRBV6-6 and TRBJ1-2; a weak D match, TRBD1 (5 bases). The CDR3 has 13 amino acids. Germline V gives CDR1 MNHNY, CDR2 SVGAGI (reference sequence). The V end was cut by 5 bases, the J end by 0 bases, with 7 bases between. CDR3 bases: TGTGCCAGCAGTCCGGGGGCTAACTATGGCTACACCTTC. Translated, it gives CASSPGANYGYTF.

The chain recombines TRBV24-1 with TRBJ1-2, with 7 bases aligning to TRBD1. Looked up from germline, CDR1 is KGHDR and CDR2 is SFDVKD. This CDR3 contains 13 residues. The J segment lost 5 bases and the V segment lost 7 bases, leaving 6 bases of the junction unmatched. DNA of the CDR3: TGTGCCACCAGGAGGGGACAGATGTATGGCTACACCTTC. Its protein product is CATRRGQMYGYTF.

CDR3 nucleotides: TGTGCCAGCAGCCAAGAGGGGCGACGCAATCAGCCCCAGCATTTT. Amino acid sequence: CASSQEGRRNQPQHF. The J gene is TRBJ1-5, the V gene TRBV4-2; a possible D gene is TRBD1 (5 bases). CDR1 and CDR2 from the germline V gene are LGHNA and YNFKEQ. Trimming stripped 0 bases from V and 2 bases from J, with 8 bases between. This CDR3 is built from 15 residues.

The rearrangement uses TRBV5-1 and TRBJ1-3; TRBD1 is a possible D gene (6 bases). The V and J ends lost 2 bases and 4 bases respectively, with 7 bases between them. From germline, CDR1 is SGHRS and CDR2 YFSETQ. This CDR3 contains 13 residues. CDR3 sequence: CASSFGQGNTIYF. In DNA form, the CDR3 reads TGCGCCAGCAGCTTTGGACAGGGAAACACCATATATTTT.

The V and J genes are TRBV18 and TRBJ1-3, with TRBD1 identical over 8 bases. Germline CDR1 KGHSH, CDR2 LQKENI. With V trimmed by 2 bases and J by 3 bases, 24 bases remained unmatched. The CDR3 runs 22 residues. This chain's CDR3 is CASSPSGQAPWGRMMVGNTIYF. CDR3 bases: TGTGCCAGCTCACCATCGGGACAGGCCCCTTGGGGCCGAATGATGGTTGGAAACACCATATATTTT.

This clone was counted only a few times. The genes are TRBV29-1 and TRBJ2-7, with 8 bases lining up with TRBD2. The CDR3 has 14 residues. In germline, CDR1 is SQVTM, CDR2 ANQGSEA. Trimming cost V 4 bases and J 5 bases; bases outside gene matches: 10. The CDR3: CSVAGLGSFDEQYF. The CDR3 nucleotides are TGCAGCGTTGCGGGACTAGGAAGCTTCGACGAGCAGTACTTC.

A note on this clone: The junction does not match germline at one end; this may be a read error. The CDR3 is CASSMETDTQYF. The DNA of the CDR3 is TGTGCTAGCAGTATGGAGACAGATACGCAGTATTTT. This chain uses TRBV28 with TRBJ2-3; D ambiguous. This CDR3 is built from 12 residues. Per germline, CDR1 MDHEN and CDR2 SYDVKM.

CDR3 amino acids: CASRPQGETGELFF. CDR3 nucleotides: TGTGCCAGCAGGCCACAGGGAGAGACCGGGGAGCTGTTTTTT. The chain carries TRBV5-4 and TRBJ2-2; tentatively, D is TRBD1 (6 bases). V was trimmed by 5 bases and J by 5 bases, leaving 13 bases between them. Germline CDR1 SGHNT, CDR2 YYREEE (reference sequence). The CDR3 is 14 amino acids.

The chain employs TRBV10-1 and TRBJ1-5, with D perhaps TRBD1 (5 bases). The germline CDR1 and CDR2 sequences are WNHNN and SYGVQD (reference sequence). The V end was cut by 8 bases, the J end by 7 bases, with 18 bases between. The CDR3 spans 14 residues. The CDR3: CASVRWQGRQPQHF. The CDR3 region has the DNA TGCGCCAGCGTCCGGTGGCAGGGTAGGCAGCCCCAGCATTTT.

The chain carries TRBV4-1 and TRBJ2-7, with D hard to call. This CDR3 region has 17 residues. CDR1 and CDR2 (germline): MGHRA, YSYEKL. V was shortened by 1 base and J by 2 bases, with 18 bases between the two germline ends. CDR3 loop: CASSQAGWKEDTYEQYF. CDR3 nucleotides: TGCGCCAGCAGCCAAGCTGGTTGGAAAGAGGATACCTACGAGCAGTACTTC.

This chain connects TRBV3-1 (or the pseudogene TRBV3-2) to TRBJ2-5; D call uncertain. CDR1 and CDR2 from the germline V gene are LGHDT and YNNKEL (reference sequence). CDR3 length equals 13 residues. The germline V and J ends were trimmed by 1 base and 1 base, with 4 bases remaining between them. The CDR3 reads CASSQAIQETQYF. CDR3 coding DNA: TGTGCCAGCAGCCAAGCTATCCAAGAGACCCAGTACTTC.

The chain employs TRBV5-1 and TRBJ2-3, with TRBD1 matching over 9 bases. V lost 4 bases to trimming and J lost 0 bases; unmatched junction nucleotides: 9. The CDR3 covers 17 residues. The germline CDR1 and CDR2 sequences are SGHRS and YFSETQ. The CDR3 is CASSPSGQGRSTDTQYF. The CDR3 bases are TGCGCCAGCAGCCCGTCGGGACAGGGACGTAGCACAGATACGCAGTATTTT.

The J gene is TRBJ2-1, the V gene TRBV28, with a possible D match to TRBD2 (5 bases). Trimming removed 7 bases at V and 6 bases at J, with 16 bases between. This CDR3 spans 14 amino acids. The germline gives CDR1 MDHEN, CDR2 SYDVKM. The CDR3 nucleotides are TGTGCCAGCACCCGACGGCAGAGCGGCAATGAGCAGTTCTTC. Protein sequence: CASTRRQSGNEQFF.

The gene calls are TRBV27 and TRBJ1-1; 8 bases align to TRBD1. The CDR3 totals 14 residues. The V gene end was trimmed by 7 bases and the J gene end by 4 bases; junction bases not matched to a gene: 8. Germline V lookup: CDR1 MNHEY, CDR2 SMNVEV (reference sequence). The CDR3 region has the DNA TGTGCCAGCACCGCAGGGGGCGAGATCACTGAAGCTTTCTTT. It encodes CASTAGGEITEAFF.

The CDR3 DNA follows: TGTGCCGTTTTCGGGGTACCTAATTCACCCCTCCACTTT. It yields the protein CAVFGVPNSPLHF. This chain joins TRBV6-5 and TRBJ1-6; D call uncertain. This CDR3 has 13 amino acids. Trimming cost V 11 bases and J 6 bases, with 14 bases left between them. Germline CDR1 is MNHEY and CDR2 is SVGAGI.

This chain joins TRBV10-1 and TRBJ2-2; the D gene is possibly TRBD1 (5 bases). Trimming pared 6 bases from V and 4 bases from J, leaving 9 bases between. This CDR3 has 13 amino acids. Germline V CDR1 and CDR2: WNHNN, SYGVQD (reference sequence). CDR3 DNA sequence: TGCGCCAGCAGATTTGACAGCACCGGGGAGCTGTTTTTT. Translation gives CASRFDSTGELFF.

The gene calls are TRBV25-1 and TRBJ1-3, with a possible D match to TRBD1 (5 bases). Germline V gene lookup returns CDR1 MGHDK and CDR2 SYGVNS. CDR3 size: 17 residues. Trimming took 3 bases from V and 0 from J, leaving 15 bases between them. The CDR3 DNA is TGTGCCAGCAGTGAGGATTACAGGTTGTTCTCTGGAAACACCATATATTTT. Translation gives CASSEDYRLFSGNTIYF.

V usage is TRBV27 and J usage is TRBJ2-7; 10 bases fit TRBD2. The V gene's germline CDR1 is MNHEY and CDR2 SMNVEV (reference sequence). The CDR3 is 16 amino acids. Unmatched junction bases numbered 7, after V lost 5 bases and J lost 0 bases. The chain's CDR3 is CASSGSGGPDSYEQYF. The CDR3 DNA sequence: TGTGCCAGCAGTGGTAGCGGGGGGCCAGACTCCTACGAGCAGTACTTC.

This sequence joins TRBV30 and TRBJ1-1; 7 bases are a match to TRBD1. This CDR3 contains 14 residues. CDR1 and CDR2 (germline): GTSNPN, SVGIG (reference sequence). V shed 3 bases, J shed 2 bases, and the junction held 6 bases outside the gene matches. For the CDR3, the DNA is TGTGCCTGGAGCAGGGGGGCCGAAAACACTGAAGCTTTCTTT. This translates into CAWSRGAENTEAFF. The complete variable domain, with remaining parts taken from reference TRBV30 and TRBJ1-1, reads SQTIHQWPATLVQPVGSPLSLECTVEGTSNPNLYWYRQAAGRGLQLLFYSVGIGQISSEVPQNLSASRPQDRQFILSSKKLLLSDSGFYLCAWSRGAENTEAFFGQGTRLTVV.

The rearrangement uses TRBV19 and TRBJ1-1; maybe TRBD1 (6 bases). Germline V lookup: CDR1 LNHDA, CDR2 SQIVND (reference sequence). V lost 2 bases and J 4 bases, leaving 8 bases between the germline ends. This CDR3 comprises 13 residues. CDR3: CASSINRATEAFF. The CDR3, as DNA: TGTGCCAGTAGTATAAACAGGGCCACTGAAGCTTTCTTT.

The chain uses TRBV3-1 (or the pseudogene TRBV3-2) and TRBJ1-2; 10 nucleotides match TRBD1. CDR3 size: 15 residues. The germline V gene encodes CDR1 LGHDT and CDR2 YNNKEL (reference sequence). J gave up 7 bases and V 1 base, and 6 bases lay outside the gene matches. The CDR3 protein is CASSQAGTGVRGYTF. The CDR3 nucleotides are TGTGCCAGCAGCCAAGCCGGGACAGGGGTTCGTGGCTACACCTTC.

Here the CDR3 reads CARGEGASGNTIYF. DNA of the CDR3: TGTGCCAGAGGGGAGGGAGCCTCTGGAAACACCATATATTTT. This chain connects TRBV7-5 to TRBJ1-3. TRBV7-5 is classified as a pseudogene. The CDR3 runs to 14 residues.

The rearrangement joins TRBV29-1 to TRBJ2-1; possible D gene TRBD2, 6 bases. The CDR3 totals 11 residues. Germline assignment: CDR1 SQVTM and CDR2 ANQGSEA. Trimming pared 3 bases from V and 10 bases from J, leaving 10 bases between. CDR3: CSVESLAEQFF. CDR3 bases: TGCAGCGTTGAGTCGCTAGCGGAGCAGTTCTTC.

This rearrangement joins TRBV2 to TRBJ1-3, with 7 nucleotides matching TRBD1. The CDR3 sequence is 13 residues long. The germline V gene has CDR1 SNHLY and CDR2 FYNNEI. The trim removed 5 bases at V and 2 bases at J, leaving 0 bases unmatched. The CDR3 sequence: CASSTGAGNTIYF. In DNA form, the CDR3 reads TGTGCCAGCAGTACAGGGGCTGGAAACACCATATATTTT.